This is a list of T cell receptor beta chains from one sample in a study of blood T cell repertoires in COVID-19. Clones were sequenced by immunoSEQ multiplex PCR, and TCRdb holds only the in-frame ones, with some missing. There are 170,000 or so clones in the sample; about four fifths occur only once, and 6.5% to 8% lies in the top ten. The sample was peripheral blood. The receptors come from a man between 65 and 85 years old with active or convalescent COVID-19. Each CDR3 is given with its conserved first and last residue. D genes are given only for firm matches. The size field is filled for only some rows; it gives once, few, many or a size class.

>TRBJ1-3|TRBV7-2|.|.
CASSFQVSGNTIYF
TGTGCCAGCAGCTTTCAGGTCTCTGGAAACACCATATATTTT
>TRBJ2-7|TRBV28|.|.
CASSSQTGRTYEQYF
TGTGCCAGCAGTTCGCAGACAGGGAGGACCTACGAGCAGTACTTC
>TRBJ1-4|TRBV5-6|.|.
CASSLTGKTSTNEKLFF
TGTGCCAGCAGCTTGACAGGAAAGACTTCAACTAATGAAAAACTGTTTTTT
>TRBJ2-3|TRBV6-2/TRBV6-3|TRBD2|.
CASSPSPTSGVADTQYF
TGTGCCAGCAGTCCCTCCCCGACTAGCGGGGTGGCAGATACGCAGTATTTT
>TRBJ1-5|TRBV5-1|TRBD1|.
CASSPGDRGNQPQHF
TGCGCCAGCAGCCCGGGGGACAGGGGGAACCAGCCCCAGCATTTT
>TRBJ2-3|TRBV7-9|TRBD2|.
CASSLRPLAGVADTQYF
TGTGCCAGCAGCTTACGGCCCCTAGCGGGGGTCGCAGATACGCAGTATTTT
>TRBJ1-1|TRBV5-4|TRBD1|.
CASSLDQGGNTEAFF
TGTGCCAGCAGCTTGGATCAGGGGGGGAACACTGAAGCTTTCTTT
>TRBJ1-4|TRBV18|.|.
CASSPPGVGKLFF
TGTGCCAGCTCACCACCAGGGGTCGGAAAACTGTTTTTT
>TRBJ2-1|TRBV5-4|TRBD2|.
CASSFGGGLGTSNEQFF
TGTGCCAGCAGCTTTGGCGGGGGGCTGGGGACTTCCAATGAGCAGTTCTTC
>TRBJ1-1|TRBV5-6|TRBD1|.
CASSFQGGTEAFF
TGTGCCAGCAGCTTCCAGGGGGGCACTGAAGCTTTCTTT
>TRBJ1-5|TRBV12-3/TRBV12-4|.|once
CASSSGNRPQHF
TGTGCCAGCAGTTCAGGGAATCGGCCCCAGCATTTT
>TRBJ1-2|TRBV5-1|.|.
CASSLALPGYGYTF
TGCGCCAGCAGCTTGGCCCTCCCCGGCTATGGCTACACCTTC
>TRBJ1-2|TRBV29-1|TRBD1|.
CSVALQGASGYTF
TGCAGCGTTGCACTGCAGGGGGCGAGTGGCTACACCTTC
>TRBJ1-1|TRBV18|.|few
CASSAGQIGNTEAFF
TGTGCCAGCTCTGCCGGACAGATTGGGAACACTGAAGCTTTCTTT
>TRBJ1-2|TRBV19|TRBD1|.
CASRSGQSRYGYTF
TGTGCCAGTAGATCGGGACAGTCCCGCTATGGCTACACCTTC
>TRBJ1-1|TRBV7-9|.|.
CASSEYRPLNTEAFF
TGTGCCAGCAGCGAGTACAGGCCTTTGAACACTGAAGCTTTCTTT
>TRBJ1-6|TRBV9|.|few
CASSAHQGSYNSPLHF
TGTGCCAGCAGCGCACACCAGGGGTCCTATAATTCACCCCTCCACTTT
>TRBJ1-2|TRBV6-2/TRBV6-3|TRBD1|.
CASSYSGTGVGYTF
TGTGCCAGCAGTTACTCGGGGACAGGGGTAGGCTACACCTTC
>TRBJ2-1|TRBV4-1|.|.
CASSQDRGGEGPYNEQFF
TGCGCCAGCAGCCAAGATCGAGGGGGAGAGGGTCCCTACAATGAGCAGTTCTTC
>TRBJ2-7|TRBV10-3|.|.
CAISEGALGYEQYF
TGTGCCATCAGTGAAGGGGCGCTCGGATACGAGCAGTACTTC
>TRBJ1-5|TRBV7-6|.|.
CASSPSSQDSNQPQHF
TGTGCCAGCAGCCCCAGTTCACAGGATAGCAATCAGCCCCAGCATTTT
>TRBJ2-3|TRBV6-2/TRBV6-3|.|.
CASSLTEILGTDTQYF
TGTGCCAGCAGTCTAACTGAGATCCTGGGCACAGATACGCAGTATTTT
>TRBJ2-2|TRBV9|TRBD2|.
CASSVELAGAFDRYTGELFF
TGTGCCAGCAGCGTAGAACTAGCGGGGGCCTTCGATCGTTACACCGGGGAGCTGTTTTTT
>TRBJ2-5|TRBV4-1|TRBD2|.
CASSQLAAGAQQETQYF
TGCGCCAGCAGCCAACTCGCAGCGGGGGCCCAACAAGAGACCCAGTACTTC
>TRBJ1-1|TRBV5-4|.|.
CASSLSQGVRTEAFF
TGTGCCAGCAGCTTGAGTCAGGGTGTGAGGACTGAAGCTTTCTTT
>TRBJ1-2|TRBV7-9|.|once
CASSLNLLGQFYGYTF
TGTGCCAGCAGCTTAAACCTGTTGGGGCAGTTCTATGGCTACACCTTC
>TRBJ2-1|TRBV6-5|.|.
CASKVRTHLGEQFF
TGTGCCAGCAAGGTGAGGACTCATCTCGGGGAGCAGTTCTTC
>TRBJ2-7|TRBV27|.|.
CASSPKTESSYEQYF
TGTGCCAGCAGTCCCAAGACAGAAAGCTCCTACGAGCAGTACTTC
>TRBJ2-1|TRBV11-3|TRBD2|.
CASSLMVAGEYNEQFF
TGTGCCAGCAGCTTAATGGTAGCGGGTGAGTACAATGAGCAGTTCTTC
>TRBJ2-3|TRBV18|TRBD2|.
CASSALAGEPDTQYF
TGTGCCAGCTCGGCACTAGCGGGAGAACCAGATACGCAGTATTTT
>TRBJ1-1|TRBV4-3|.|.
CASSQARDTDLNTEAFF
TGCGCCAGCAGCCAGGCCCGGGACACTGATTTGAACACTGAAGCTTTCTTT
>TRBJ2-3|TRBV30|TRBD1|once
CARHGQGRTDTQYF
TGTGCCAGGCACGGACAGGGCCGCACAGATACGCAGTATTTT
>TRBJ2-7|TRBV7-8|TRBD1|.
CASSLAGQGSYEQYF
TGTGCCAGCAGCTTAGCAGGACAGGGGTCCTACGAGCAGTACTTC
>TRBJ2-1|TRBV3-1/TRBV3-2|TRBD1|.
CASSQAKSDRGYNEQFF
TGTGCCAGCAGCCAAGCGAAGTCAGACAGGGGGTACAATGAGCAGTTCTTC
>TRBJ2-1|TRBV12-3/TRBV12-4|.|.
CASGRGSNEQFF
TGTGCCAGCGGAAGAGGATCGAATGAGCAGTTCTTC
>TRBJ1-2|TRBV14|.|.
CASSQPTQEGGYTF
TGTGCCAGCAGCCAACCAACACAGGAAGGTGGCTACACCTTC
>TRBJ2-1|TRBV7-3|TRBD2|.
CASSPLAGEYNEQFF
TGTGCCAGCAGCCCCTTAGCGGGAGAGTACAATGAGCAGTTCTTC
>TRBJ1-6|TRBV19|.|.
CASRNPGVEAGSPLHF
TGTGCCAGTAGGAACCCCGGGGTAGAGGCGGGTTCACCCCTCCACTTT
>TRBJ2-6|TRBV7-9|TRBD1|.
CASSLGAQGARGANVLTF
TGTGCCAGCAGCTTAGGTGCCCAGGGGGCTAGGGGGGCCAACGTCCTGACTTTC
>TRBJ1-1|TRBV10-3|TRBD1|.
CAISEWQGAQPPESFF
TGTGCCATCAGTGAGTGGCAGGGGGCGCAGCCCCCTGAATCTTTCTTT
>TRBJ1-2|TRBV9|.|.
CASSETAGASNYGYTF
TGTGCCAGCAGCGAGACGGCAGGGGCAAGTAACTATGGCTACACCTTC
>TRBJ2-2|TRBV19|.|.
CASSIRARNTGELFF
TGTGCCAGTAGTATCAGGGCCAGGAACACCGGGGAGCTGTTTTTT
>TRBJ1-3|TRBV6-5|.|few
CASSYAGSDGNTIYF
TGTGCCAGCAGTTACGCGGGTTCTGATGGAAACACCATATATTTT